This record covers a single TCR beta chain. This sample is drawn from a study of blood T cell repertoires in COVID-19. Study at large: Material from acute and convalescent COVID-19 was sourced from the United States, Italy and Spain. T cells, B-cell-depleted T cells, or PBMCs provided the cDNA or gDNA that served as material.

Under the authors' procedure: Amplification of reference gene primers was used by the study to estimate nucleated cell counts. Clones were read by immunoSEQ multiplex PCR, and TCRdb kept only the in-frame ones, dropping some. The V and J calls and the clone size are those of that table, but D and trimming were determined from the DNA. The sample consists of just under 150,000 clones, just under 90% of them appearing once. The sequencing sample was made of peripheral blood. This receptor was obtained from a woman aged 50 to 65 with active or convalescent COVID-19.

CDR3 nucleotide sequence: TGTGCCAGCAGGAGGGACAGGGACACTGAAGCTTTCTTT. Translating gives CASRRDRDTEAFF. The chain joins TRBV5-4 to TRBJ1-1; 9 nucleotides match TRBD1. Germline V CDR1 and CDR2: SGHNT, YYREEE (reference sequence). The CDR3 is made up of 13 amino acids. V shed 5 bases, J shed 3 bases, and the junction held 2 bases outside the gene matches.